What follows are 30 T cell receptor beta chains derived from one specimen sequenced in a study of shared clonotypes between healthy human individuals. Profiling relied on immunoSEQ multiplex PCR, and the TCRdb table lists in-frame clones only, not all of them. The sample yields over 700,000 clones, over 55% seen once. Sequencing used memory CD4+ T cells sorted from blood. Subset indicated: CD45RA-negative fraction. The receptors were gathered from a woman in her twenties or thirties in good health.

The chain is built from TRBV25-1 and TRBJ1-5, with D hard to call. This CDR3 spans 13 amino acids. CDR1 is MGHDK and CDR2 is SYGVNS in the germline V gene. Trimming cost V 3 bases and J 4 bases, with 7 bases left between them. CDR3 nucleotides: TGTGCCAGCAGTGACGTGGGAAATCAGCCCCAGCATTTT. It specifies CASSDVGNQPQHF.

This clone showed up just once. This rearrangement joins TRBV6-5 to TRBJ1-2, with TRBD1 identical over 7 bases. With V trimmed by 5 bases and J by 8 bases, 8 bases remained unmatched. The CDR3 sequence is 13 residues long. CDR1 and CDR2 (germline): MNHEY, SVGAGI. DNA of the CDR3: TGTGCCAGCAGTCCACAGGGGAGAGGGGGCTACACCTTC. Residues: CASSPQGRGGYTF.

In regard to this clone: This same CDR3 is encoded by further DNA sequences in the sample. The rearrangement joins TRBV18 to TRBJ1-3; the D is unclear. V lost 1 base and J lost 0, with 4 bases in between. The CDR3 sequence is 14 residues long. Germline CDR1 reads KGHSH; CDR2 reads LQKENI. CDR3 DNA: TGTGCCAGCTCACCACAGTCCTCTGGAAACACCATATATTTT. Translating gives CASSPQSSGNTIYF. Drawing the rest from reference TRBV18 and TRBJ1-3, the complete variable domain is NAGVMQNPRHLVRRRGQEARLRCSPMKGHSHVYWYRQLPEEGLKFMVYLQKENIIDESGMPKERFSAEFPKEGPSILRIQQVVRGDSAAYFCASSPQSSGNTIYFGEGSWLTVV.

This chain connects TRBV10-3 to TRBJ1-1; D gene unclear. The CDR3 length is 14 residues. CDR1 is ENHRY, CDR2 SYGVKD, per germline. V lost 3 bases and J lost 3, with 11 bases in between. The CDR3: CAISEGMGDTEAFF. CDR3 in DNA: TGTGCCATCAGTGAAGGGATGGGAGACACTGAAGCTTTCTTT.

This clone appeared once. Other DNA sequences from this sample encode an identical CDR3 as well. The chain uses TRBV5-1 and TRBJ2-3, with TRBD1 as a possible D gene (5 bases). This CDR3 contains 16 residues. Germline V gene sequence: CDR1 SGHRS, CDR2 YFSETQ. Trimming removed 2 bases at V and 0 bases at J, with 13 bases between. In nucleotides, the CDR3 is TGCGCCAGCAGCTTTGGTGGGGCCCCTAGCACAGATACGCAGTATTTT. Translated, it gives CASSFGGAPSTDTQYF.

This clone occurred many times. Other DNA sequences in the same sample also yield this CDR3. V and J are TRBV28 and TRBJ1-5, with TRBD1 matching 7 bases. Looked up from germline, CDR1 is MDHEN and CDR2 is SYDVKM. V was clipped by 2 bases and J by 2 bases; unmatched bases: 3. CDR3 length equals 15 residues. CDR3 in amino acids: CASSLGGGGNQPQHF. Written as DNA, the CDR3 is TGTGCCAGCAGTTTAGGAGGGGGCGGCAATCAGCCCCAGCATTTT.

In its sample, this clone was seen many times. This chain links TRBV5-4 with TRBJ1-3; D call uncertain. Per the germline V gene, CDR1 is SGHNT and CDR2 is YYREEE (reference sequence). CDR3 length: 13 amino acids. The germline V and J ends were trimmed by 5 bases and 6 bases, with 12 bases remaining between them. In nucleotides, the CDR3 is TGTGCCAGCAGGACACCGGGGTCAAACACCATATATTTT. Amino acid sequence: CASRTPGSNTIYF.

The chain uses TRBV9 and TRBJ2-1, with D possibly being TRBD1 or TRBD2 (6 bases each). Germline V gene sequence: CDR1 SGDLS, CDR2 YYNGEE. V lost 0 bases to trimming and J lost 3 bases, with 10 bases between them. This CDR3 region has 15 residues. The CDR3 spells CASSVDGGGYNEQFF. Written as DNA, the CDR3 is TGTGCCAGCAGCGTAGACGGAGGGGGCTACAATGAGCAGTTCTTC.

This chain connects TRBV7-9 to TRBJ2-3; D possibly corresponds to TRBD1 (6 bases). Germline CDR1 SEHNR, CDR2 FQNEAQ (reference sequence). The CDR3 covers 14 residues. The V and J ends lost 2 bases and 2 bases respectively, with 8 bases between them. The CDR3 DNA is TGTGCCAGCAGCTTACAGGGGCCCACAGATACGCAGTATTTT. As protein: CASSLQGPTDTQYF.

The chain employs TRBV25-1 and TRBJ2-2, with 8 positions matching TRBD1. The V segment lost 7 bases and the J segment 6 bases; nucleotides outside the gene matches: 7. Germline CDR1 MGHDK, CDR2 SYGVNS. CDR3 length equals 14 residues. The CDR3 spells CASTNRGSPGELFF. CDR3 DNA sequence: TGTGCCAGCACAAACAGGGGGTCACCCGGGGAGCTGTTTTTT.

This clone has a single count. The chain uses TRBV27 and TRBJ2-7; D gene ambiguous. Trimming cost V 0 bases and J 3 bases, with 15 bases left between them. CDR1 is MNHEY and CDR2 is SMNVEV in the germline V gene (reference sequence). This CDR3 region has 16 residues. This chain's CDR3 is CASSLSSRAGLYEQYF. The CDR3 nucleotides read TGTGCCAGCAGTTTATCGTCCCGGGCCGGCCTCTACGAGCAGTACTTC.

The chain combines TRBV5-1 with TRBJ2-2; 9 bases are shared with TRBD2. This CDR3 comprises 16 residues. Looked up from germline, CDR1 is SGHRS and CDR2 is YFSETQ. V gave up 3 bases and J gave up 4 bases; unmatched junction bases: 7. CDR3 sequence reads: CASSSTSGSSTGELFF. CDR3 in DNA: TGCGCCAGCAGCTCGACTAGCGGATCGTCCACCGGGGAGCTGTTTTTT.

The chain carries TRBV5-4 and TRBJ2-1; TRBD2 matches at 7 bases. The germline V gene has CDR1 SGHNT and CDR2 YYREEE (reference sequence). V shed 4 bases, J shed 8 bases, and the junction held 12 bases outside the gene matches. This CDR3 has 15 residues. CDR3: CASSKMLREPDEQFF. The CDR3 DNA is TGTGCCAGCAGCAAAATGTTGCGGGAGCCCGATGAGCAGTTCTTC. Using reference TRBV5-4 and TRBJ2-1 for the parts outside the CDR3, the full variable domain is ETGVTQSPTHLIKTRGQQVTLRCSSQSGHNTVSWYQQALGQGPQFIFQYYREEENGRGNFPPRFSGLQFPNYSSELNVNALELDDSALYLCASSKMLREPDEQFFGPGTRLTVL.

The chain uses TRBV5-1 and TRBJ2-1; the D gene could be TRBD1 or TRBD2 (5 bases each). V was clipped by 6 bases and J by 2 bases, with 12 bases between them. The CDR3 contains 14 residues. The germline CDR1 and CDR2 sequences are SGHRS and YFSETQ. The CDR3 sequence is CASTAGTTYNEQFF. DNA for the CDR3: TGCGCCAGCACCGCCGGGACCACCTACAATGAGCAGTTCTTC.

This clone was found many times. V gene TRBV28 combines with J gene TRBJ2-5; D unresolved. V was cut by 6 bases and J by 5 bases, with 16 bases left in between. Germline CDR1 is MDHEN and CDR2 is SYDVKM. The CDR3 length is 14 residues. CDR3 sequence: CASRPSRSWETQYF. The CDR3 DNA reads as TGTGCCAGCAGACCTTCGCGGAGTTGGGAGACCCAGTACTTC.

The rearrangement links TRBV7-9 to TRBJ1-5; D is ambiguous. Germline-derived CDR1 and CDR2 are SEHNR and FQNEAQ (reference sequence). This CDR3 is 13 amino acids long. V was clipped by 5 bases and J by 3 bases, with 8 bases between them. The chain's CDR3 is CASSRSDNQPQHF. DNA for the CDR3: TGTGCCAGCAGCAGATCAGACAATCAGCCCCAGCATTTT.

The CDR3 here is CASSLVLDNEQFF. The CDR3 DNA reads as TGTGCCAGCTCACTCGTGTTAGACAATGAGCAGTTCTTC. The gene calls are TRBV18 and TRBJ2-1; D call uncertain. The CDR3 extends over 13 amino acids. Trimming shortened V by 4 bases and J by 5 bases, and 9 bases separated the two germline ends. Germline CDR1 and CDR2: KGHSH and LQKENI. The whole variable domain, filled in from reference TRBV18 and TRBJ2-1, reads NAGVMQNPRHLVRRRGQEARLRCSPMKGHSHVYWYRQLPEEGLKFMVYLQKENIIDESGMPKERFSAEFPKEGPSILRIQQVVRGDSAAYFCASSLVLDNEQFFGPGTRLTVL.

The chain uses TRBV5-5 and TRBJ1-5; D is ambiguous. Trimming left V 0 bases short and J 2 bases short, with 12 bases between. Germline V gene sequence: CDR1 SGHKS, CDR2 YYEKEE (reference sequence). This CDR3 is built from 16 residues. Here the CDR3 DNA reads TGTGCCAGCAGCTTGGCATCTGGGCGGGGCAATCAGCCCCAGCATTTT. Encoded protein: CASSLASGRGNQPQHF.

The chain couples TRBV7-8 to TRBJ2-7, with TRBD2 matching 8 bases. Per germline, CDR1 SGHVS and CDR2 FQNEAQ. CDR3 length: 14 amino acids. J was trimmed by 7 bases and V by 4 bases; bases with no gene match: 9. CDR3 nucleotides: TGTGCCAGCAGCTCCGAGATTAGCGGGAAAGAGCAGTACTTC. It translates to CASSSEISGKEQYF.

The chain links TRBV5-1 to TRBJ2-1; D is unclear. Germline V gene sequence: CDR1 SGHRS, CDR2 YFSETQ. Deletions cut 1 base from V and 7 bases from J, with 6 bases between. The CDR3 covers 12 residues. Written as DNA, the CDR3 is TGCGCCAGCAGCTTGCTTCAAAATGAGCAGTTCTTC. Residues: CASSLLQNEQFF.

The chain couples TRBV18 to TRBJ1-2; tentative D call: TRBD1 (5 bases). The V end lost 3 bases, the J end lost 4 bases, and 9 bases lay between the germline ends. The V gene's germline CDR1 is KGHSH and CDR2 LQKENI. The CDR3 has 13 residues. The CDR3 nucleotides read TGTGCCAGCTCACCGGACGGGGGCTATGGCTACACCTTC. It encodes CASSPDGGYGYTF.

In this sample, this clone turned up many times. V is TRBV9 and J is TRBJ2-2, with 7 nucleotides matching TRBD2. The CDR3 contains 16 residues. V lost 0 bases, J lost 6 bases, and 8 bases stayed unmatched. Germline CDR1 SGDLS, CDR2 YYNGEE. The CDR3: CASSVVQAGVSGELFF. The CDR3 DNA reads as TGTGCCAGCAGCGTAGTACAGGCGGGAGTTTCCGGGGAGCTGTTTTTT.

The CDR3, as DNA: TGTGCCAGCACCGCGACTGGGCTAGCGGGTGTTCAAGAGACCCAGTACTTC. It encodes CASTATGLAGVQETQYF. The genes are TRBV5-6 and TRBJ2-5; TRBD2 matches at 8 bases. Germline CDR1 and CDR2: SGHDT and YYEEEE. Losses at the gene ends were 6 bases for V and 2 bases for J; bases not matched to a gene: 15. The CDR3 spans 17 residues.

On this clone: The same CDR3 can be traced to other DNA sequences in this sample. This chain links TRBV4-2 with TRBJ1-5, with 11 nucleotides matching TRBD1. The CDR3 extends over 15 amino acids. CDR1 is LGHNA, CDR2 YNFKEQ, per germline. After removal of 1 base from V and 6 bases from J, the junction contained 2 bases not matched to a gene. As DNA, the CDR3 is TGTGCCAGCAGCCAAGCCGGGACAGGGGGTCAGCCCCAGCATTTT. Encoded protein: CASSQAGTGGQPQHF.

The chain recombines TRBV28 with TRBJ2-3, with D uncertain. This CDR3 contains 15 residues. V was cut by 4 bases and J by 4 bases, with 15 bases left in between. Germline CDR1 MDHEN, CDR2 SYDVKM. In DNA, the CDR3 is TGTGCCAGCAGTTCCTCTAATGACTGGGCAGATACGCAGTATTTT. Translating gives CASSSSNDWADTQYF. Together with reference TRBV28 and TRBJ2-3, the CDR3 gives the full variable domain: DVKVTQSSRYLVKRTGEKVFLECVQDMDHENMFWYRQDPGLGLRLIYFSYDVKMKEKGDIPEGYSVSREKKERFSLILESASTNQTSMYLCASSSSNDWADTQYFGPGTRLTVL.

The chain recombines TRBV6-5 with TRBJ2-1; D could derive from TRBD1 or TRBD2 (6 bases each). The CDR3 loop spans 13 amino acids. Germline values: CDR1 MNHEY, CDR2 SVGAGI. The V and J ends lost 5 bases and 8 bases respectively, with 13 bases between them. The CDR3, as DNA: TGTGCCAGCAGTGCCCGAGGGGGGTATGAGCAGTTCTTC. Translation gives CASSARGGYEQFF.

The chain employs TRBV10-3 and TRBJ2-7; TRBD1 is a possible D gene (6 bases). In germline, CDR1 is ENHRY, CDR2 SYGVKD. The CDR3 consists of 14 residues. Trimming shortened V by 2 bases and J by 2 bases, and 10 bases separated the two germline ends. CDR3 nucleotides: TGTGCCATCAGTGAGGGACAGTGGGCCTACGAGCAGTACTTC. It specifies CAISEGQWAYEQYF.

This clone was recorded once. The chain recombines TRBV5-1 with TRBJ2-7; TRBD1 might be the D (6 bases). The CDR3 totals 15 residues. The ends were cut back, 0 bases at V and 5 bases at J, with 15 bases in the middle. Germline V gene lookup returns CDR1 SGHRS and CDR2 YFSETQ. CDR3: CASSLVAGVPHEQYF. Here the CDR3 DNA reads TGCGCCAGCAGCTTGGTTGCAGGGGTCCCCCACGAGCAGTACTTC.

This chain uses TRBV5-6 with TRBJ2-5; possibly TRBD1 or TRBD2 for D (5 bases each). This CDR3 spans 15 amino acids. V was trimmed by 4 bases and J by 0 bases, leaving 13 bases between them. Germline lookup yields CDR1 SGHDT and CDR2 YYEEEE. The CDR3: CASSRDGWYQETQYF. The CDR3 DNA reads as TGTGCCAGCAGCAGGGACGGTTGGTACCAAGAGACCCAGTACTTC. The full variable domain, rest sourced from reference TRBV5-6 and TRBJ2-5, is DAGVTQSPTHLIKTRGQQVTLRCSPKSGHDTVSWYQQALGQGPQFIFQYYEEEERQRGNFPDRFSGHQFPNYSSELNVNALLLGDSALYLCASSRDGWYQETQYFGPGTRLLVL.

V usage is TRBV11-2 and J usage is TRBJ2-1; no reliable D call. The CDR3 loop spans 14 amino acids. CDR1 is SGHAT and CDR2 is FQNNGV in the germline V gene. V shed 0 bases and J shed 10 bases, with 13 bases lying between them. CDR3 coding DNA: TGTGCCAGCAGCTTAGATCGAAACCTGCGGGAGCAGTTCTTC. It encodes CASSLDRNLREQFF.